This paragraph reports one T cell receptor (beta chain). No cognate antigen has been identified for it. There are no base qualities to consult, and no much larger clone falls within one base. The CDR3 regions of human TCRbeta chains were analyzed by immunosequencing. On the authors' methods: TCRs in the repertoires were compared against a reference library of SARS-CoV-2-specific TCRs that had been generated with the MIRA antigen-specificity platform. Breadth was defined as the fraction of unique TCRs that were SARS-CoV-2-associated, and depth was defined as the fraction of total T cells that were SARS-CoV-2-associated. Using the MIRA data, each spike-specific TCR was assigned both to the spike region to which the TCR was reactive and to a CD4 or CD8 class. Log10-transformed breadth and depth values were compared by one-way ANOVA with Sidak's multiple comparisons tests. Drawn from immuneACCESS, this table holds only the in-frame rearrangements with V and J called that TCRdb kept. Clones are partly lost; checked studies trace under half to an unresolved V gene and leave the rest unexplained. V, J and clone size are taken as reported in that table, and D and trimming were inferred from the DNA itself. The sample table holds about 120,000 clones, of which over 75% were seen once. Jointly, the top ten make up under 3.5% of the sample.

This sample was taken from a study of T cell responses to AZD1222 COVID-19 vaccine (dated by TCRdb to 2020 to 2022). In the study overall: AZD1222 recipients whose second dose came at about 4 weeks and those whose second dose came at about 12 weeks were combined into one group, since spike-specific TCR depth and breadth did not differ between the two schedules. TCR sequencing covered fewer than 250 trial participants: approximately 200 given two doses of AZD1222 and 26 given two doses of MenACWY control vaccine. Trial participants were enrolled by age into subgroups of 18-55, 56-69 and 70-plus years, and about 150, 27 and 61 TCR-sequenced participants, respectively, were included in these subgroups.

The sample's time point label, in plain terms: baseline before first vaccination. The vaccinee samples were drawn from two UK trials, COV001 and COV002, one of which was a single-blind randomized controlled phase 2/3 trial testing AZD1222 (ChAdOx1 nCoV-19) in healthy adults. Trial participant PBMC samples were collected at day 0 and day 28 after the second dose for TCRbeta chain sequencing. CDR1 KGHDR and CDR2 SFDVKD are derived from the germline V gene. Reading from cysteine to phenylalanine, the CDR3 counts 12 amino acids. The entry retains the CDR3 DNA only, 36 bases that are in frame from base 1. V is shortened by 2 bases, J by 3 bases, and the region joining them spans 4 bases. General findings and caveats noted by the study authors: Epitopes outside the regions mutated in the B.1.351 and B.1.1.7 variants were reportedly recognized by nearly half of the unique spike-specific TCRs. Most participants were white British and females outnumbered males, and the authors suggested that clonal diversity may have been underestimated. In the small 56-69-year group, the increase in depth fell short of significance, most likely because of low power. After two AZD1222 doses, both the breadth and the depth of spike-specific TCRs were significantly higher than at day 0 and than in MenACWY recipients. No day 14 peak-response samples were available, so repertoires were characterized only after the peak T cell response. Conclusions about previously exposed vaccinees were limited because only a handful of AZD1222 recipients were SARS-CoV-2 seropositive at baseline. Vaccine-associated CD4 TCRs spanned the whole spike protein, with dominant responses in regions 160-218 and 743-854.

Rearrangement joined TRBV24-1 to TRBJ2-7; too little of a D gene remains to name it. Source: peripheral blood, taken on day 0 of AZD1222 vaccination. The receptor comes from an adult in good health. The CDR3 is CATSDSNYEQYF. The sequence in DNA is TGTGCCACCAGTGATTCGAACTACGAGCAGTACTTC.